This record covers a single T cell receptor (beta chain). Its specific antigen is unknown. There are no base qualities to consult, and no much larger clone falls within one base. The library came from the immunoSEQ multiplex PCR assay. TCRdb provides this immuneACCESS table in a form limited to in-frame rearrangements. Some clones are lacking; in checked studies, under half of them reflect an unresolved V gene, and why the rest are absent is not known. In this sample the table shows tens of thousands of clones, around 92% of which occur a single time. 0.74% of the sample lies in the top ten. This sample was taken from a study of T cell changes during pregnancy in multiple sclerosis (dated by TCRdb to between 2017 and 2020). Describing the broader study: The study looked at changes in the T cell repertoire across pregnancy in women with multiple sclerosis.

The CDR3 has 17 amino acids, counting the end cysteine and phenylalanine. This entry keeps only the CDR3 DNA: 51 bases, framed from base 1. The germline V gene yields SNHLY for CDR1 and FYNNEI for CDR2. Trimming at the junction amounts to 5 bases on V and 6 bases on J, and the germline ends lie 23 bases apart. The V gene is TRBV2 and the J gene is TRBJ2-1, with the D segment identity uncertain. The TCR was taken from a female donor with multiple sclerosis, enrolled in a pregnancy study. The material sequenced was CD4+ T cells from peripheral blood mononuclear cells, taken in the third trimester of pregnancy. The CDR3 loop reads CASSLLALGVGPNEQFF. The bases are TGTGCCAGCAGTTTACTCGCCTTAGGAGTTGGTCCCAATGAGCAGTTCTTC.